Shown below are 19 T cell receptor beta chains from a single sample sequenced in a study of long-term antiretroviral therapy in people with HIV. Survey level was the resolution at which the v3.0 immunoSEQ assay ran. Data came from immunoSEQ multiplex PCR; TCRdb stores just in-frame clones and leaves some out. The sample lists about 17,000 clones; approximately 78% were seen once. The sample consisted of unsorted PBMCs, taken 0.3 years after starting antiretroviral therapy. Every receptor here comes from a man between 18 and 29 years old with HIV.

V and J are TRBV27 and TRBJ2-2; 9 bases match TRBD1. This CDR3 contains 15 residues. Germline V CDR1 and CDR2: MNHEY, SMNVEV (reference sequence). The trim removed 4 bases at V and 3 bases at J, leaving 3 bases unmatched. The CDR3, as DNA: TGTGCCAGCAGTTCGGGACAGGGTCACACCGGGGAGCTGTTTTTT. It translates to CASSSGQGHTGELFF.

V usage is TRBV7-9 and J usage is TRBJ1-4; D is uncertain. The CDR3 runs 14 residues. Trimming shortened V by 5 bases and J by 0 bases, and 7 bases separated the two germline ends. CDR1 is SEHNR and CDR2 is FQNEAQ in the germline V gene (reference sequence). CDR3 in DNA: TGTGCCAGCAGCGGCCCACCAACTAATGAAAAACTGTTTTTT. It translates to CASSGPPTNEKLFF.

This clone came up a few times. The gene calls are TRBV11-2 and TRBJ2-3; 8 bases fit TRBD2. Germline values: CDR1 SGHAT, CDR2 FQNNGV. The CDR3 spans 16 residues. With 2 bases clipped from V and 3 bases from J, the junction kept 7 bases outside the gene matches. CDR3 bases: TGTGCCAGCAGCTTACAGACGGGGGGGCTAACAGATACGCAGTATTTT. Amino acid sequence: CASSLQTGGLTDTQYF.

The chain couples TRBV6-6 to TRBJ1-1, with no clear D. The length of the CDR3 is 12 residues. Germline CDR1 reads MNHNY; CDR2 reads SVGAGI (reference sequence). The V end was cut by 6 bases, the J end by 5 bases, with 10 bases between. The CDR3 protein is CASSQGETEAFF. CDR3 nucleotide sequence: TGTGCCAGCAGCCAAGGCGAGACTGAAGCTTTCTTT.

This chain links TRBV7-6 with TRBJ2-3; TRBD2 matches at 13 bases. CDR3 size: 15 residues. The V gene end was trimmed by 8 bases and the J gene end by 6 bases; junction bases not matched to a gene: 8. Germline V CDR1 and CDR2: SGHVS, FNYEAQ. The chain's CDR3 is CASQEGLAGMDTQYF. CDR3 bases: TGTGCCAGCCAAGAGGGACTAGCGGGGATGGATACGCAGTATTTT. Together with reference TRBV7-6 and TRBJ2-3, the CDR3 gives the full variable domain: GAGVSQSPRYKVTKRGQDVALRCDPISGHVSLYWYRQALGQGPEFLTYFNYEAQQDKSGLPNDRFSAERPEGSISTLTIQRTEQRDSAMYRCASQEGLAGMDTQYFGPGTRLTVL.

This clone was counted once. The chain uses TRBV4-1 and TRBJ2-2; 10 nucleotides match TRBD1. Germline V gene sequence: CDR1 MGHRA, CDR2 YSYEKL. Trimming at V came to 6 bases and at J to 4 bases, leaving 5 bases not matched to a gene. There are 15 residues in the CDR3. CDR3 loop: CASRTGQGSTGELFF. CDR3 coding DNA: TGCGCCAGCAGGACGGGACAGGGGAGCACCGGGGAGCTGTTTTTT.

This chain connects TRBV6-1 to TRBJ1-2, with D tentatively TRBD1 (5 bases). This CDR3 has 11 amino acids. The ends were cut back, 10 bases at V and 3 bases at J, with 9 bases in the middle. Germline CDR1 MNHNS, CDR2 SASEGT. The CDR3 here is CATGGDYGYTF. The DNA of the CDR3 is TGTGCCACCGGAGGGGACTATGGCTACACCTTC.

The chain recombines TRBV6-5 with TRBJ2-7; D is undetermined. Germline-derived CDR1 and CDR2 are MNHEY and SVGAGI. The CDR3 sequence is 14 residues long. V dropped 0 bases and J dropped 13 bases, with 19 bases sitting between them. CDR3 region: CASSYSTPLDPEYF. In nucleotides, the CDR3 is TGTGCCAGCAGTTACTCTACCCCGTTGGACCCGGAATACTTC.

This rearrangement joins TRBV27 to TRBJ2-7, with D uncertain. The CDR3 spans 14 residues. The germline CDR1 and CDR2 sequences are MNHEY and SMNVEV (reference sequence). Trimming removed 2 bases at V and 3 bases at J, with 11 bases between. The CDR3 coding sequence is TGTGCCAGCAGTTTAGGGAACTCAGTCTACGAGCAGTACTTC. This codes for CASSLGNSVYEQYF.

The chain carries TRBV5-1 and TRBJ1-1; unclear D gene. The V gene's germline CDR1 is SGHRS and CDR2 YFSETQ. The CDR3 runs to 15 residues. Trimming pared 4 bases from V and 1 base from J, leaving 14 bases between. The CDR3 nucleotides read TGCGCCAGCAGCCTTGGTAGCTTTACGAACACTGAAGCTTTCTTT. It translates to CASSLGSFTNTEAFF.

This clone occurred a few times. The chain links TRBV7-8 to TRBJ1-2, with a weak D call TRBD1 (5 bases). Germline assignment: CDR1 SGHVS and CDR2 FQNEAQ. The V end was cut by 2 bases, the J end by 7 bases, with 17 bases between. The CDR3 is 15 residues long. The CDR3 coding sequence is TGTGCCAGCAGCTTACTTGTCGGCGAGGGGTCTGGCTACACCTTC. It translates to CASSLLVGEGSGYTF.

This clone was counted once. The chain recombines TRBV4-2 with TRBJ2-7; unclear D gene. The CDR3 consists of 16 residues. Deletions cut 2 bases from V and 3 bases from J, with 17 bases between. CDR1 LGHNA and CDR2 YNFKEQ come from the germline V gene. The chain's CDR3 is CASSQQPGASYYEQYF. The CDR3 region has the DNA TGTGCCAGCAGCCAACAGCCGGGTGCCAGCTACTACGAGCAGTACTTC.

This clone has a single count. The V and J genes are TRBV29-1 and TRBJ2-1; 7 positions match TRBD1. After removal of 7 bases from V and 9 bases from J, the junction contained 15 bases not matched to a gene. CDR3 size: 14 residues. Germline V gene sequence: CDR1 SQVTM, CDR2 ANQGSEA. CDR3 sequence reads: CSAQLPTGVPEQFF. In DNA, the CDR3 is TGCAGCGCCCAACTCCCTACAGGGGTCCCTGAGCAGTTCTTC.

This chain connects TRBV5-1 to TRBJ2-1; 11 positions agree with TRBD2. The ends lost 4 bases at V and 7 bases at J; junction bases unmatched: 19. CDR3 size: 19 residues. Germline V gene data show CDR1 as SGHRS and CDR2 as YFSETQ. The CDR3 bases are TGCGCCAGCAGCCCAAAGCTCGCGGTCACTAGCGGGGGATCAAATGAGCAGTTCTTC. The encoded protein is CASSPKLAVTSGGSNEQFF.

V and J are TRBV7-9 and TRBJ1-2; D call uncertain. The germline V gene encodes CDR1 SEHNR and CDR2 FQNEAQ (reference sequence). CDR3 size: 15 residues. Trimming removed 3 bases from V and 1 base from J, with 12 bases in between. This CDR3 reads CASSFRKELNYGYTF. For the CDR3, the DNA is TGTGCCAGCAGCTTTCGGAAGGAGCTTAACTATGGCTACACCTTC.

The rearrangement links TRBV5-6 to TRBJ2-5; no definite D call. V was shortened by 3 bases and J by 2 bases, with 8 bases between the two germline ends. The CDR3 sequence is 13 residues long. The germline V gene has CDR1 SGHDT and CDR2 YYEEEE. CDR3 in DNA: TGTGCCAGCAGCTACGGGTTACAAGAGACCCAGTACTTC. It specifies CASSYGLQETQYF.

The chain links TRBV29-1 to TRBJ2-5; the D gene could be TRBD1 or TRBD2 (5 bases each). The V end was cut by 5 bases, the J end by 4 bases, with 8 bases between. This CDR3 has 11 residues. Germline V gives CDR1 SQVTM, CDR2 ANQGSEA. The CDR3: CSVWGRETQYF. The CDR3 DNA is TGCAGCGTTTGGGGGAGAGAGACCCAGTACTTC.

The rearrangement uses TRBV19 and TRBJ1-1; TRBD1 matches 8 bases. After removal of 1 base from V and 13 bases from J, the junction contained 11 bases not matched to a gene. From germline, CDR1 is LNHDA and CDR2 SQIVND (reference sequence). The CDR3 runs 14 residues. In DNA, the CDR3 is TGTGCCAGTAGTATAGCTGCCGAGGGGACAGGTCTTTTCTTT. This codes for CASSIAAEGTGLFF.

This chain joins TRBV27 and TRBJ2-3; 7 bases are shared with TRBD2. Germline V CDR1 and CDR2: MNHEY, SMNVEV (reference sequence). The CDR3 is made up of 13 amino acids. V trimming: 8 bases; J trimming: 0 bases; junction bases outside the gene matches: 2. The DNA for the CDR3 is TGTGCCAGCCGACTAGCCAGCACAGATACGCAGTATTTT. Amino acid sequence: CASRLASTDTQYF.